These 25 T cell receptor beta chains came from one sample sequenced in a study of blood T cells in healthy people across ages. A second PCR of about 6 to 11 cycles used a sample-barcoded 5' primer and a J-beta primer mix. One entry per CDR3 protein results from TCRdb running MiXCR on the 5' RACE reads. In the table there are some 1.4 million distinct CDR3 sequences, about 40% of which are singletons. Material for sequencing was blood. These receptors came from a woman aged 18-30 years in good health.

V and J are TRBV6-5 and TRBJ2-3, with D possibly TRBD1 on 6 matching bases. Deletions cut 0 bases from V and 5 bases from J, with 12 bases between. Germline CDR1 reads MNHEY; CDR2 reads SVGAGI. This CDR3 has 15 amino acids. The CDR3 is CASSYSGAFGDTQYF. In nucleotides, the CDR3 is TGTGCCAGCAGTTACTCGGGGGCGTTTGGAGATACGCAGTATTTT.

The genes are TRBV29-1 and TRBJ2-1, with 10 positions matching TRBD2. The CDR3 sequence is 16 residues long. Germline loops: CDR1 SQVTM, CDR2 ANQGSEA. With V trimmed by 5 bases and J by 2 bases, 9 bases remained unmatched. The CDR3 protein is CSVFLAGDRPYNEQFF. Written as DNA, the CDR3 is TGCAGCGTTTTCCTAGCGGGAGACCGTCCCTACAATGAGCAGTTCTTC.

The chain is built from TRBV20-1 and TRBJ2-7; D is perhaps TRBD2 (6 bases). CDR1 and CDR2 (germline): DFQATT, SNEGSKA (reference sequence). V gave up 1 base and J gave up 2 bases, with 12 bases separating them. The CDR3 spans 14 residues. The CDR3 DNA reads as TGCAGTGCTAGAGCCGACGGGGGAACCTACGAGCAGTACTTC. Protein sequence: CSARADGGTYEQYF.

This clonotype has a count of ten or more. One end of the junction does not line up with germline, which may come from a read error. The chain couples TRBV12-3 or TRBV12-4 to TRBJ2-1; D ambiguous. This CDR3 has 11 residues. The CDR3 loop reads CASSLGSEQFF. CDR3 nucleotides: TGTGCCAGCAGCTTAGGTTCTGAGCAGTTCTTC.

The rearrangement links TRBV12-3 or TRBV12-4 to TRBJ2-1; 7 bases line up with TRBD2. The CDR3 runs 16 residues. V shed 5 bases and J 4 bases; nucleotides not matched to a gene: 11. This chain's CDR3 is CASSHASGGSYNEQFF. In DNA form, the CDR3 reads TGTGCCAGCAGTCACGCTTCCGGGGGGTCTTACAATGAGCAGTTCTTC.

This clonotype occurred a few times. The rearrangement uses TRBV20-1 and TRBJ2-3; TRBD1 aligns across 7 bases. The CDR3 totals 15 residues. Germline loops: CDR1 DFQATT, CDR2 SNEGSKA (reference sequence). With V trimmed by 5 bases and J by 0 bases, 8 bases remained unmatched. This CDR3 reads CSARTGATSTDTQYF. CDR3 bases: TGCAGTGCTCGTACAGGGGCTACTAGCACAGATACGCAGTATTTT.

CDR3 coding DNA: TGTGCCAGCACCGGGGTGGGCTCTGGGGCCAACGTCCTGACTTTC. Translation: CASTGVGSGANVLTF. J is TRBJ2-6 and V is TRBV13; tentative D call: TRBD2 (5 bases). Trimming took 7 bases from V and 0 from J, leaving 10 bases between them. In germline, CDR1 is PRHDT, CDR2 FYEKMQ (reference sequence). The CDR3 runs to 15 residues.

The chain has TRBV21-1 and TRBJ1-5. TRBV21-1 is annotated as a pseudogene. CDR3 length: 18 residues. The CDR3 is CASSPRTGTLGLNQPQHF. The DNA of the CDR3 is TGTGCCAGCAGCCCCCGGACCGGGACTCTGGGACTTAATCAGCCCCAGCATTTT.

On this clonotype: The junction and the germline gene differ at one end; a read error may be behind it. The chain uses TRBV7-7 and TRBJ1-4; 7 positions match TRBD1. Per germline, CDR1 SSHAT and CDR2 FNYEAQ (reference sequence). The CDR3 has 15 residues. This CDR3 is CASSPRRGANEKLFF. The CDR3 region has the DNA TGTGCTAGCAGCCCACGCAGGGGGGCAAATGAAAAACTGTTTTTT.

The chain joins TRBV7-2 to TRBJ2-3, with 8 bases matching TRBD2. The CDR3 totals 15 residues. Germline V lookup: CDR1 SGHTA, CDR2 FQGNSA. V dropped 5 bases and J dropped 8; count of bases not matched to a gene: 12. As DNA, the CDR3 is TGTGCCAGCAGCGCCGGGGGGCTAGCGGGCACTACGCAGTATTTT. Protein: CASSAGGLAGTTQYF.

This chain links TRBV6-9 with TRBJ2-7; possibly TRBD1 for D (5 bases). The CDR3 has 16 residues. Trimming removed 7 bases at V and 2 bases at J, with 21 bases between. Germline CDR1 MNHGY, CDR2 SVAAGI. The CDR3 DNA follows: TGTGCCAGCATTGTCAGAAGGACACCGAGGACCTACGAGCAGTACTTC. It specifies CASIVRRTPRTYEQYF.

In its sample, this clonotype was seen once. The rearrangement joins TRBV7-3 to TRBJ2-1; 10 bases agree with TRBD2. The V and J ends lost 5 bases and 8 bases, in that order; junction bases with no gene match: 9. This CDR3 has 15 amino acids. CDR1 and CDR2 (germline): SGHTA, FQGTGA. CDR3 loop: CASSALAGDFDEQFF. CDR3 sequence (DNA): TGTGCCAGCAGCGCCCTAGCGGGGGATTTCGATGAGCAGTTCTTC.

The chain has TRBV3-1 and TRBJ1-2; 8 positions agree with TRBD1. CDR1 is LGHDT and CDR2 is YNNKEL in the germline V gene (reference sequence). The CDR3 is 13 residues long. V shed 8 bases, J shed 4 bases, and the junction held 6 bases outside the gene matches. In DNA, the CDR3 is TGTGCCAGCTGTGGACAGGGCGGCTATGGCTACACCTTC. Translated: CASCGQGGYGYTF.

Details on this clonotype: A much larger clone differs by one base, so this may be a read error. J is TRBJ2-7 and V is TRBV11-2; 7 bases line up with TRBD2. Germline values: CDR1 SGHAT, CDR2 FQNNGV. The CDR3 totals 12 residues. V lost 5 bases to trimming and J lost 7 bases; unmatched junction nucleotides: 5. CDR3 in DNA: TGTGCCAGCAGCAGACTAGCCCGGGAGCAGTACTTC. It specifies CASSRLAREQYF.

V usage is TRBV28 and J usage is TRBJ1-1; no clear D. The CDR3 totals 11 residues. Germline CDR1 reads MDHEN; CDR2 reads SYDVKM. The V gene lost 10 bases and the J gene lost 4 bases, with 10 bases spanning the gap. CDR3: CATLGSTEAFF. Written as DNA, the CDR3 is TGTGCCACCTTGGGGAGCACTGAAGCTTTCTTT.

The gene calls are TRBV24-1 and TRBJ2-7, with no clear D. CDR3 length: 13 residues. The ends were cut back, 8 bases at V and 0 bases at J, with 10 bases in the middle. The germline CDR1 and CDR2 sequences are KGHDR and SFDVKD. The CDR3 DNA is TGTGCCACCAAATCCGAAACCTCCTACGAGCAGTACTTC. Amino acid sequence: CATKSETSYEQYF.

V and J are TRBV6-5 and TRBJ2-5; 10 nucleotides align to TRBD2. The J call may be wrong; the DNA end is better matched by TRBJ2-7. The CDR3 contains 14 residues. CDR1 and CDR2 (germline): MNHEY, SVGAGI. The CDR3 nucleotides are TGTGCCAGCAGTTACGGGCTAGCGGGAGACGAGCAGTACTTC. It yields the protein CASSYGLAGDEQYF.

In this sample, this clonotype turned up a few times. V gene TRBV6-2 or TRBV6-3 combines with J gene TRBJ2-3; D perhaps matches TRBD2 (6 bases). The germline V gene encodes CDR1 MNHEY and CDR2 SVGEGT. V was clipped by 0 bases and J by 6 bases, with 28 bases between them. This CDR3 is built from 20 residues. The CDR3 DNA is TGTGCCAGCAGTTACTCGCTCACTCAAGCCGGGACTCAAAATCGGGATACGCAGTATTTT. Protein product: CASSYSLTQAGTQNRDTQYF.

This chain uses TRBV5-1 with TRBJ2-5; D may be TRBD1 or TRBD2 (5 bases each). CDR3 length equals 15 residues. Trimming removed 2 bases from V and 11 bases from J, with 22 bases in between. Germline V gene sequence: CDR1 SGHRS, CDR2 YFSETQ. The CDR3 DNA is TGCGCCAGCAGCTTACCGGGACCCTTCTACAATGAGCAGTACTTC. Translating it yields CASSLPGPFYNEQYF.

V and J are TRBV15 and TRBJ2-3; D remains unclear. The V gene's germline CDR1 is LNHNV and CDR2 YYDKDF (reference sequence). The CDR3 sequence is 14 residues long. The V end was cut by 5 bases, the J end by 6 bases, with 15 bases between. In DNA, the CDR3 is TGTGCCACCAGCCCGGATAGGGTGGCGGATACGCAGTATTTT. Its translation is CATSPDRVADTQYF.

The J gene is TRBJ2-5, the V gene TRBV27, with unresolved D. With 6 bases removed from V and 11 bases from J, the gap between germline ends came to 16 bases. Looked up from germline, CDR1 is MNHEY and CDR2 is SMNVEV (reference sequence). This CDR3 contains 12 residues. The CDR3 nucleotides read TGTGCCAGCAGCCCTATTGGGCGTGAGCAGTACTTC. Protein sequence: CASSPIGREQYF.

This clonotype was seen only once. DNA for the CDR3: TGTGCCAGCAGCCGGACCTCCCAGGGGAACTATGGCTACACCTTC. Translated, it gives CASSRTSQGNYGYTF. The chain links TRBV12-3 or TRBV12-4 to TRBJ1-2, with D perhaps matching TRBD1 (6 bases). CDR3 size: 15 residues. The V and J ends lost 6 bases and 2 bases respectively, with 16 bases between them.

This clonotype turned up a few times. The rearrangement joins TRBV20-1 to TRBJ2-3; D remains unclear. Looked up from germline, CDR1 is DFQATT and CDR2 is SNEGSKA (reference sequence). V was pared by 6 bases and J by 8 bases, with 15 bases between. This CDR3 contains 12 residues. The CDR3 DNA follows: TGCAGTGCCAGACGTCTCCCGGGTACGCAGTATTTT. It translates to CSARRLPGTQYF.

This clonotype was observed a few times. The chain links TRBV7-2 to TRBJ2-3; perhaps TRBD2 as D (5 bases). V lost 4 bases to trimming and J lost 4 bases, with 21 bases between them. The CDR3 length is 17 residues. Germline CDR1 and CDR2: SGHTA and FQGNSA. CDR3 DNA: TGTGCCAGCAGCTCCCAAGATCGAGGGCGAGTGGCAGATACGCAGTATTTT. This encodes CASSSQDRGRVADTQYF.

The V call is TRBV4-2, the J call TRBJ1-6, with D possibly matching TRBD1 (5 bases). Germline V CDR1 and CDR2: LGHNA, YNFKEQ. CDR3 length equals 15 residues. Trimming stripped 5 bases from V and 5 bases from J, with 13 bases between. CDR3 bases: TGTGCCAGCAGCTTCCGCAGGGAGGATAATTCACCCCTCCACTTT. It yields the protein CASSFRREDNSPLHF.